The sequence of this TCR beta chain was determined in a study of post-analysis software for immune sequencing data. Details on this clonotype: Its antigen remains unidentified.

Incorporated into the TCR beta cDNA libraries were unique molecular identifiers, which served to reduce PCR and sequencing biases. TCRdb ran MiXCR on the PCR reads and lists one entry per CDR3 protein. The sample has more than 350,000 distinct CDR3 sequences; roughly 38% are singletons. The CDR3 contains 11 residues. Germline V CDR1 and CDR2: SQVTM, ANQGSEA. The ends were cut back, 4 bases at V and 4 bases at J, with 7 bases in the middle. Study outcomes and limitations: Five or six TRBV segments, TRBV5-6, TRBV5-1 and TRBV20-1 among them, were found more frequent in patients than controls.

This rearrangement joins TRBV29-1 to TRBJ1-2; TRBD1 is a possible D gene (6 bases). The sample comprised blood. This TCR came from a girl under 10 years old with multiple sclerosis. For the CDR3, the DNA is TGCAGCGTTGGGACAGTCTATGGCTACACCTTC. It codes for CSVGTVYGYTF.